These T cell receptor beta chains were read from a single sample in a study of blood T cell repertoires in COVID-19. Measured with immunoSEQ multiplex PCR; TCRdb has only the in-frame clones, and not every one. The sample carries about 180,000 clones, 75% to 90% recorded once. Sequenced material: peripheral blood. The receptors come from a woman between 65 and 79 years old with COVID-19, enrolled during active disease. The CDR3 runs from the conserved cysteine through the conserved F or W. Each record gives: J gene, V gene, D gene, clone size, CDR3 DNA, CDR3 protein. The D gene is left open where the match is weak. Part of the rows lack a size; the others show once, few, many or a class for expanded clones.

j_call: TRBJ2-7
v_call: TRBV3-1/TRBV3-2
d_call: TRBD2
clone_size: .
cdr3_nt: TGTGCCAGCAGCCAAGGGGGGGGTACCTACGAGCAGTACTTC
cdr3_aa: CASSQGGGTYEQYF

j_call: TRBJ2-3
v_call: TRBV5-1
d_call: TRBD1
clone_size: .
cdr3_nt: TGCGCCAGCAGCAAAAGACAGGGGGTAGATACGCAGTATTTT
cdr3_aa: CASSKRQGVDTQYF

j_call: TRBJ1-5
v_call: TRBV28
d_call: .
clone_size: .
cdr3_nt: TGTGCCAGCAACACCCAACTCAGGGGACCCCAGCATTTT
cdr3_aa: CASNTQLRGPQHF

j_call: TRBJ2-3
v_call: TRBV7-2
d_call: .
clone_size: .
cdr3_nt: TGTGCCAGCAGCTTCATAAACAGAGACACAGATACGCAGTATTTT
cdr3_aa: CASSFINRDTDTQYF

j_call: TRBJ2-1
v_call: TRBV9
d_call: .
clone_size: .
cdr3_nt: TGTGCCAGCAGCGGGGGACTCCTAAATGAGCAGTTCTTC
cdr3_aa: CASSGGLLNEQFF

j_call: TRBJ1-5
v_call: TRBV18
d_call: .
clone_size: .
cdr3_nt: TGTGCCAGCTCACCGTCCGTCCCCCGCAATCAGCCCCAGCATTTT
cdr3_aa: CASSPSVPRNQPQHF

j_call: TRBJ1-6
v_call: TRBV18
d_call: TRBD1
clone_size: .
cdr3_nt: TGTGCCAGCTCACCACCGGGACAGGGTTTATCTACACCTTCACCCCTCCACTTT
cdr3_aa: CASSPPGQGLSTPSPLHF

j_call: TRBJ2-5
v_call: TRBV5-4
d_call: .
clone_size: once
cdr3_nt: TGTGCCAGCAGCTTGGCGGGTGGTCGGGAGACCCAGTACTTC
cdr3_aa: CASSLAGGRETQYF

j_call: TRBJ1-2
v_call: TRBV7-9
d_call: TRBD1
clone_size: .
cdr3_nt: TGTGCCAGCAATCCGGGACAGGGAAGGGGCTACACCTTC
cdr3_aa: CASNPGQGRGYTF

j_call: TRBJ2-7
v_call: TRBV28
d_call: TRBD1
clone_size: .
cdr3_nt: TGTGCCAGCAGTCTACCAGGACAGGGACGCTACGAGCAGTACTTC
cdr3_aa: CASSLPGQGRYEQYF

j_call: TRBJ2-2
v_call: TRBV5-1
d_call: TRBD2
clone_size: .
cdr3_nt: TGCGCCAGCAGCCCCAAAGCGGGAGGGCCGGGCACCGGGGAGCTGTTTTTT
cdr3_aa: CASSPKAGGPGTGELFF

j_call: TRBJ2-7
v_call: TRBV5-1
d_call: .
clone_size: .
cdr3_nt: TGCGCCAGCAGCCCTAATCGAGGCCTAGCCTACGAGCAGTACTTC
cdr3_aa: CASSPNRGLAYEQYF

j_call: TRBJ2-1
v_call: TRBV5-1
d_call: .
clone_size: .
cdr3_nt: TGCGCCAGCAGCCTTGGCGAAAAGGTCGGGAATGAGCAGTTCTTC
cdr3_aa: CASSLGEKVGNEQFF

j_call: TRBJ1-2
v_call: TRBV3-1/TRBV3-2
d_call: .
clone_size: .
cdr3_nt: TGTGCCAGCAGCCAAGGGGCACGGTTCTATGGCTACACCTTC
cdr3_aa: CASSQGARFYGYTF

j_call: TRBJ2-3
v_call: TRBV27
d_call: .
clone_size: .
cdr3_nt: TGTGCCAGCAGGGCTCACGGCACAGATACGCAGTATTTT
cdr3_aa: CASRAHGTDTQYF

j_call: TRBJ2-5
v_call: TRBV5-1
d_call: .
clone_size: .
cdr3_nt: TGCGCCAGCAGCCCGGGTGACCCGTACCAAGAGACCCAGTACTTC
cdr3_aa: CASSPGDPYQETQYF

j_call: TRBJ2-5
v_call: TRBV28
d_call: TRBD2
clone_size: once
cdr3_nt: TGTGCCAGCAGTTGGGGAGGGCTAGCGGGACAAGAGACCCAGTACTTC
cdr3_aa: CASSWGGLAGQETQYF

j_call: TRBJ1-2
v_call: TRBV7-2
d_call: .
clone_size: .
cdr3_nt: TGTGCCAGCAGCGATGGGAGGGGTTTTGGCTACACCTTC
cdr3_aa: CASSDGRGFGYTF

j_call: TRBJ1-3
v_call: TRBV5-6
d_call: TRBD1
clone_size: .
cdr3_nt: TGTGCCAGCAGCTTAGGGGGCCCCTTCTCTGGAAACACCATATATTTT
cdr3_aa: CASSLGGPFSGNTIYF

j_call: TRBJ2-2
v_call: TRBV5-1
d_call: TRBD2
clone_size: .
cdr3_nt: TGCGCCAGCAGCTTGGAGGGTAGCGGGGTATACACCGGGGAGCTGTTTTTT
cdr3_aa: CASSLEGSGVYTGELFF

j_call: TRBJ1-2
v_call: TRBV3-1/TRBV3-2
d_call: .
clone_size: .
cdr3_nt: TGTGCCAGCAGCCAAGAATGGGCAGGGAAGGGCTACACCTTC
cdr3_aa: CASSQEWAGKGYTF

j_call: TRBJ2-5
v_call: TRBV20-1
d_call: .
clone_size: .
cdr3_nt: TGCAGTGCTAGTCAGGGAGAGACCCAGTACTTC
cdr3_aa: CSASQGETQYF

j_call: TRBJ1-3
v_call: TRBV9
d_call: TRBD1
clone_size: few
cdr3_nt: TGTGCCAGCAGCCCCCCTAGGACAGGGTCTGGAAACACCATATATTTT
cdr3_aa: CASSPPRTGSGNTIYF

j_call: TRBJ2-2
v_call: TRBV9
d_call: .
clone_size: .
cdr3_nt: TGTGCCAGCAGCGTCATCGGGATGAGCACCGGGGAGCTGTTTTTT
cdr3_aa: CASSVIGMSTGELFF

j_call: TRBJ2-7
v_call: TRBV6-5
d_call: TRBD2
clone_size: .
cdr3_nt: TGTGCCAGCAGCAAACTAGCGGGAGGAGCCTACGAGCAGTACTTC
cdr3_aa: CASSKLAGGAYEQYF

j_call: TRBJ2-1
v_call: TRBV4-3
d_call: .
clone_size: .
cdr3_nt: TGCGCCAGCAGCCAAATGGTGGGAGCTGGTGAGCAGTTCTTC
cdr3_aa: CASSQMVGAGEQFF

j_call: TRBJ2-7
v_call: TRBV6-6
d_call: .
clone_size: .
cdr3_nt: TGTGCCAGCACTAATCGAATCCCCTCGTCCTACGAGCAGTACTTC
cdr3_aa: CASTNRIPSSYEQYF

j_call: TRBJ2-1
v_call: TRBV27
d_call: TRBD1
clone_size: .
cdr3_nt: TGTGCCAGCGGATTACCGTTCCGGGACAGGGGGCAGAGCTCCTACAATGAGCAGTTCTTC
cdr3_aa: CASGLPFRDRGQSSYNEQFF

j_call: TRBJ1-1
v_call: TRBV7-2
d_call: .
clone_size: .
cdr3_nt: TGTGCCAGCAGCTTAGTAATGTCGACTCCTGAAGCTTTCTTT
cdr3_aa: CASSLVMSTPEAFF

j_call: TRBJ2-7
v_call: TRBV3-1/TRBV3-2
d_call: .
clone_size: once
cdr3_nt: TGTGCCAGCAGCCAAGGGGCCCACGATCTCTACGAGCAGTACTTC
cdr3_aa: CASSQGAHDLYEQYF

j_call: TRBJ1-6
v_call: TRBV5-4
d_call: .
clone_size: .
cdr3_nt: TGTGCCAGCAGCCCGTCCGGGGGGGCTAGTTCACCCCTCCACTTT
cdr3_aa: CASSPSGGASSPLHF

j_call: TRBJ2-2
v_call: TRBV27
d_call: .
clone_size: .
cdr3_nt: TGTGCCTTACGGGCACGTCCGGGGGCCGGGGAGCTGTTTTTT
cdr3_aa: CALRARPGAGELFF

j_call: TRBJ2-7
v_call: TRBV20-1
d_call: TRBD1
clone_size: .
cdr3_nt: TGCAGTGCTAGTCCCCAACAGGGGGCTAACGAGCAGTACTTC
cdr3_aa: CSASPQQGANEQYF

j_call: TRBJ2-5
v_call: TRBV9
d_call: TRBD2
clone_size: .
cdr3_nt: TGTGCCAGCAGCGTAGGGACTAGCGGGAAAGAGACCCAGTACTTC
cdr3_aa: CASSVGTSGKETQYF

j_call: TRBJ1-5
v_call: TRBV24-1
d_call: TRBD1
clone_size: .
cdr3_nt: TGTGCCACCAGTGATTTGACAGGGGTCGGAAATCAGCCCCAGCATTTT
cdr3_aa: CATSDLTGVGNQPQHF

j_call: TRBJ1-3
v_call: TRBV19
d_call: .
clone_size: .
cdr3_nt: TGTGCCAGTTTGCGTCCAGGACAGTTGGACACCATATATTTT
cdr3_aa: CASLRPGQLDTIYF

j_call: TRBJ2-7
v_call: TRBV9
d_call: TRBD1
clone_size: .
cdr3_nt: TGTGCCAGCAGCGTACGAGGACAGGGGGCCTACGAGCAGTACTTC
cdr3_aa: CASSVRGQGAYEQYF

j_call: TRBJ1-3
v_call: TRBV18
d_call: .
clone_size: few
cdr3_nt: TGTGCCAGCTCACCGGTTGGGACTTCCTCTGGAAACACCATATATTTT
cdr3_aa: CASSPVGTSSGNTIYF

j_call: TRBJ2-7
v_call: TRBV18
d_call: TRBD2
clone_size: .
cdr3_nt: TGTGCCAGCTCACCTGTAGCGGGGACCCCGAAGGGCGGGCAGTACTTC
cdr3_aa: CASSPVAGTPKGGQYF